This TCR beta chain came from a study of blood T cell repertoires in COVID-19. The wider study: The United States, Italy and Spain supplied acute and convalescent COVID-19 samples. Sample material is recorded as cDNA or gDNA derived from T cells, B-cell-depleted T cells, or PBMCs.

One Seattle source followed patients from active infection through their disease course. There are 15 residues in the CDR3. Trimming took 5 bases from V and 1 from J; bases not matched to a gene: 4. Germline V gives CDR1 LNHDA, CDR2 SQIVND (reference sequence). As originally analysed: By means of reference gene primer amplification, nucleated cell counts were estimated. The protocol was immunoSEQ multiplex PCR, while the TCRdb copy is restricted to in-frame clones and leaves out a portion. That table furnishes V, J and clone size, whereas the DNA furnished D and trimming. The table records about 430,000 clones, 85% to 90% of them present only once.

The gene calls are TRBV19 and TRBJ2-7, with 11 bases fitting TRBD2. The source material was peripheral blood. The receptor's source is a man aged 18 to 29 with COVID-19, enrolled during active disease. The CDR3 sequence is CASSPGTSGSYEQYF. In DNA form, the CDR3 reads TGTGCCAGTAGTCCAGGGACTAGCGGTTCCTACGAGCAGTACTTC.